Listed below are T cell receptor beta chains from one sample, sequenced in a study of metastatic and nonmetastatic thyroid tumors. TCRdb re-analyzed the PCR reads through MiXCR. This sample has 65,000 or so clones, with roughly 4% found just once. The source material was blood. The source is a female donor with papillary thyroid cancer or a benign thyroid nodule (not recorded which). Some clones in this sample may be carry-over from other donors' samples. The CDR3 runs from the conserved cysteine through the conserved F or W. The D gene is left open where the match is weak. Only some rows state a clone size, as once, few, many or a class for expanded clones.

cdr3_length j_call clone_size v_call d_call cdr3_nt cdr3_aa
14 TRBJ2-2 few TRBV6-1 TRBD1 TGTGCCACTGACAGGGTGGGGAGCACCGGGGAGCTGTTTTTT CATDRVGSTGELFF
16 TRBJ2-3 few TRBV27 - TGTGCCAGCATCCCAAGGGACACCCGGAGCGCAGATACGCAGTATTTT CASIPRDTRSADTQYF
14 TRBJ1-5 many TRBV6-1 - TGTGCCAGCAGTGATGGGGTGGCAGCCAGCGCCCAGCATTTT CASSDGVAASAQHF
17 TRBJ1-4 many TRBV28 - TGTGCCAGCAGTTCACTTTCCTGGACAAGCGTTAATGAAAAACTGTTTTTT CASSSLSWTSVNEKLFF
16 TRBJ1-1 many TRBV11-2 TRBD1 TGTGCCAGCAGACCCATAAGGAGGCAGGGGGGGACTGAAGCTTTCTTT CASRPIRRQGGTEAFF
14 TRBJ1-1 many TRBV12-3/TRBV12-4 - TGTGCCAGCAGTTTAAATCACAGGGTGGTTGAAGCTTTCTTT CASSLNHRVVEAFF
14 TRBJ1-2 many TRBV5-5 TRBD1 TGTGCCAGCAGCGGGGAAGGACAGGGCTCTGGCTACACCTTC CASSGEGQGSGYTF
14 TRBJ1-4 few TRBV6-2/TRBV6-3 - TGTGCCAGCCGTCTCCAGGTAGATGAGGAAAAACTGTTTTTT CASRLQVDEEKLFF
13 TRBJ2-1 many TRBV7-7 TRBD2 TGTGCTAGCGCGGGACTAGCGGGCAATGAGCAGTTCTTC CASAGLAGNEQFF
15 TRBJ2-2 - TRBV29-1 - TGCATCGTGTCCCTATTCGGGAGTAGAGGGGGGGAGCTGTTTTTT CIVSLFGSRGGELFF
14 TRBJ2-7 many TRBV11-3 TRBD1 TGTGCCAGCAGCTTCGGACAGGGAAACTACGAGCAGTACTTC CASSFGQGNYEQYF
15 TRBJ2-7 many TRBV4-1 - TGCGCCAGCAGCCAAGAATGGCAGGGGAACCGGGAGCAGTACTTC CASSQEWQGNREQYF
15 TRBJ2-7 many TRBV5-1 TRBD1 TGCGCCAGCAGCAGAGGGACAGGACAGACCTACGAGCAGTACTTC CASSRGTGQTYEQYF
13 TRBJ2-7 many TRBV14 TRBD1 TGTGCCAGCAGCCCCGGGACAGGGTTAAATCGGTACTTC CASSPGTGLNRYF
16 TRBJ2-1 few TRBV7-2 - TGTGCCAGCAGCTTAGGGTTCGGTGGGGTGGGTTGGGAGCAGTTCTTC CASSLGFGGVGWEQFF
17 TRBJ2-7 - TRBV6-1 - TGTGCCAGCAGGGGTCGGCAAGGGGCCCAAAGAGGGTACGAGCAGTACTTC CASRGRQGAQRGYEQYF
16 TRBJ1-1 many TRBV5-1 - TGCGCCAGCAGCTTGGTTGGCGGACCCGGGGACACTGAAGCTTTCTTT CASSLVGGPGDTEAFF
17 TRBJ2-2 medium-sized TRBV7-2 TRBD1 TGTGCCAGCAGCTTCGGGACCGGGACAGCGAACACCGGGGAGCTGTTTTTT CASSFGTGTANTGELFF
15 TRBJ2-2 - TRBV7-6 TRBD1 TGTGCCAGCAGCACGGGACAGGGGTTAACCGGGGAGCTGTTTTTT CASSTGQGLTGELFF
16 TRBJ2-3 many TRBV11-2 TRBD2 TGTGCCAGCAGCTTTCCGGGGACTAACCCTCGCGATACGCAGTATTTT CASSFPGTNPRDTQYF
14 TRBJ2-7 many TRBV3-1 TRBD2 TGTGCCAGCAGCCAACGGACTAGCGCCTACGAGCAGTACTTC CASSQRTSAYEQYF
14 TRBJ2-2 many TRBV5-1 - TGCGCCAGCAGCGCCGGACTGAACACCGGGGAGCTGTTTTTT CASSAGLNTGELFF
15 TRBJ1-1 many TRBV5-1 - TGCGCCAGCAGCTTGTTCAGGGAGAGTCGGACTGAAGCTTTCTTT CASSLFRESRTEAFF
15 TRBJ2-3 many TRBV19 TRBD1 TGTGCCAGTACGAAGACAGGGGTGGGCCCAGATACGCAGTATTTT CASTKTGVGPDTQYF
15 TRBJ2-2 many TRBV11-3 - TGTGCCAGCAGTGACGGAGGCCGGGTAACCGGGGAGCTGTTTTTT CASSDGGRVTGELFF
14 TRBJ2-7 many TRBV19 TRBD1 TGTGCCAGTAGTCCAGGGACAGGGGGCGACGAGCAGTACTTC CASSPGTGGDEQYF
12 TRBJ2-3 many TRBV2 - TGTGCCAGCAGTTCGAACACGGATACGCAGTATTTT CASSSNTDTQYF
14 TRBJ2-7 - TRBV20-1 TRBD2 TGCAGTGCTCTAGCGGGGGGAACGCCCTACGAGCAGTACTTC CSALAGGTPYEQYF
15 TRBJ1-1 many TRBV5-4 - TGTGCCAGCAGCCCAGGAGGGACGGTCCGGACTGAAGCTTTCTTT CASSPGGTVRTEAFF
15 TRBJ1-2 many TRBV19 TRBD1 TGTGCCAGTAGTACCCCCGGGACAGCTAACTATGGCTACACCTTC CASSTPGTANYGYTF
15 TRBJ2-2 - TRBV2 - TGTGCCAGCAGTGATCAGGGACAGAACACCGGGGAGCTGTTTTTT CASSDQGQNTGELFF
11 TRBJ2-7 few TRBV11-2 - TGTGCCATCAGCTTAATTTACGAGCGGTACTTC CAISLIYERYF
14 TRBJ1-2 few TRBV7-9 TRBD1 TGTGCCAGCAGCACACCGGGACAGACAACTGGCTACACCTTC CASSTPGQTTGYTF
13 TRBJ2-2 - TRBV6-1 - TGTGCCAGCGCCCGGTACAACACCGTGGAGCTGATTTTT CASARYNTVELIF
15 TRBJ2-7 many TRBV10-3 - TGTGCCATCAGTAGACTAGAGCAGGGATCCTACGAGCAGTACTTC CAISRLEQGSYEQYF
15 TRBJ2-3 many TRBV19 - TGTGCCAGTCGGTGGGCGGGAAAGTCCACAGATACGCAGTATTTT CASRWAGKSTDTQYF
14 TRBJ1-1 - TRBV2 - TGTGCCAGCAGTGCCGGGAGCGCGAACACTGAAGCTTTCTTT CASSAGSANTEAFF
16 TRBJ2-1 - TRBV7-3 TRBD2 TGTGCCAGCAGCTTCTACGGGACTAGCGGAACCAATGAGCAGCTCTTC CASSFYGTSGTNEQLF
16 TRBJ2-3 many TRBV7-2 TRBD2 TGTGCCAGCAGCTTAGCGGGCGGGAGTGGGACAGATACGCAGTATTTT CASSLAGGSGTDTQYF
11 TRBJ1-2 few TRBV6-1 - TGTGCCAGCAACTTGGGCTATGGCTACACCTTC CASNLGYGYTF
17 TRBJ1-5 many TRBV4-1 - TGCGCCAGCAGCCAAGCTACAGTTTGGTACTTGAATCAGCCCCAGCATTTT CASSQATVWYLNQPQHF
15 TRBJ2-2 many TRBV6-1 TRBD2 TGTGCCAGCAGCGGACTAGCGGGAAACACCGGGGAGCTGTTTTTT CASSGLAGNTGELFF
14 TRBJ2-3 - TRBV20-1 - TGCAGTGCCACCCTAGGGGGAGTCACAGATACGCAGTATTTT CSATLGGVTDTQYF
17 TRBJ2-3 few TRBV7-2 - TGTGCCAGCAGCTTTCAAGAGGGTCACGCTAGCACAGATACGCAGTATTTT CASSFQEGHASTDTQYF
13 TRBJ2-5 - TRBV11-3 - TGTGCCAGCAGCAGGGAGGAACGGGAGACCCAGTACTTC CASSREERETQYF
15 TRBJ2-4 - TRBV6-2/TRBV6-3 TRBD2 TGTGCCAGCAGACAACCCGGGCCCACGGGGGGCATTCAGTACTTC CASRQPGPTGGIQYF
15 TRBJ2-7 many TRBV24-1 TRBD1 TGTGCCACCAGTGAGGGGGGACAGGGGGGCCACGAGCAGTACTTC CATSEGGQGGHEQYF
13 TRBJ2-7 many TRBV20-1 - TGCAGTGCTAGGCGAGCCTACTCCTACGAGCAGTACTTC CSARRAYSYEQYF
15 TRBJ2-1 many TRBV4-1 - TGCGCCAGCAGCCAAGATGGGCTAGGGCTCATTGAGCAGTTCTTC CASSQDGLGLIEQFF
12 TRBJ1-2 few TRBV5-1 TRBD1 TGCGCCAGCAGCTTGGACAGGGGAGGCTACACCTTC CASSLDRGGYTF
19 TRBJ2-4 many TRBV7-9 TRBD2 TGTGCCAGCAGCTTAGGCTTAGCGGGAGTGTCAGGGGCCAAAAACATTCAGTACTTC CASSLGLAGVSGAKNIQYF
16 TRBJ1-2 many TRBV2 - TGTGCCAGCAGTGAAAGAGCAGGGAGAAGTAACTATGGCTACACCTTC CASSERAGRSNYGYTF
16 TRBJ2-3 many TRBV4-1 - TGCGCCAGCAGCCAAGGTCCGGACCGAAGCACAGATACGCAGTATTTT CASSQGPDRSTDTQYF
16 TRBJ2-7 - TRBV27 TRBD2 TGTTCCAGCAGGCCAATGGGGTTGCGGGGGGCGGGCGATCAGTACTTC CSSRPMGLRGAGDQYF
15 TRBJ2-2 many TRBV29-1 TRBD2 TGCAGCGTGTCCCTATTCGGGACTAGCGGGGGGGAGCTGTTTTTT CSVSLFGTSGGELFF
17 TRBJ2-2 many TRBV10-2 TRBD2 TGCGCCACCAAGCGGTCCCAAGGACTAGCGGTAGCCGGGGAGCTGTTTTTT CATKRSQGLAVAGELFF
16 TRBJ2-7 many TRBV20-1 TRBD2 TGCAGTGCTAGAGATCAGACTAGCGGGAGTTTCCACGAGCAGTACTTC CSARDQTSGSFHEQYF